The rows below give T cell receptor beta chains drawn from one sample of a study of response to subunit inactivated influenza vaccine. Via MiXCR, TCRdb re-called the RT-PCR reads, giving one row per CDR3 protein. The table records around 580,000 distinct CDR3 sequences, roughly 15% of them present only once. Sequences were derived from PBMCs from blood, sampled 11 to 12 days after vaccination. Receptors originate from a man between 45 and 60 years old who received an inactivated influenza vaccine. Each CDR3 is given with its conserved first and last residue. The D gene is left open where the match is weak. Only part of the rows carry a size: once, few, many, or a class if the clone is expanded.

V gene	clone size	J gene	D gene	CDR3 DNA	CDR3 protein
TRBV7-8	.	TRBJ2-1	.	TGTGCCAGCAGCTGGGGGACCCAACGGAATGAGCAGTTCTTC	CASSWGTQRNEQFF
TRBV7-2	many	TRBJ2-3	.	TGTGCCAGCGGGAAGTACAACACAGATACGCAGTATTTT	CASGKYNTDTQYF
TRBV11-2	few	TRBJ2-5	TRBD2	TGTGCCAGCAGCATCCGACTAGCGGGGCTAGAGACCCAGTACTTC	CASSIRLAGLETQYF
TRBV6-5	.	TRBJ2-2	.	TGTGCCAGCAGTTACTCGCCCAGGGCCGGCACCGGGGAGCTGTTTTTT	CASSYSPRAGTGELFF
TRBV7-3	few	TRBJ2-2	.	TGTGCCAGCAGCTTAACCTCGGGAGGGGAGCTGTTTTTT	CASSLTSGGELFF
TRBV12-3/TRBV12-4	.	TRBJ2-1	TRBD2	TGTGCCAGCAGTTTCGGCGGGACTAGAGTTGAGCAGTTCTTC	CASSFGGTRVEQFF
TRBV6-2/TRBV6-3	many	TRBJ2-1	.	TGTGCCAGCAGTCCACTCGGGGCTGAGCAGTTCTTC	CASSPLGAEQFF
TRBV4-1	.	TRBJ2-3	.	TGCGCCAGCAGCAAGGGGGAAAGCACAGATACGCAGTATTTT	CASSKGESTDTQYF
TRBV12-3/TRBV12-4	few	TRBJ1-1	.	TGTGCCAGCAGTTTCGGGGGAGGAACCACTGAAGCTTTCTTT	CASSFGGGTTEAFF
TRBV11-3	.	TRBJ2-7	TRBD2	TGTGCCAGCAGCTTATCCTCTAGCGGACGCTCCTACGAGCAGTACTTC	CASSLSSSGRSYEQYF
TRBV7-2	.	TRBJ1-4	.	TGTGCCAGCAGCCCCAGGACAACTAATGAAAAACTGTTTTTT	CASSPRTTNEKLFF
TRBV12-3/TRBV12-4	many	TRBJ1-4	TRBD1	TGTGCCAGCAGTGCGGACAGGGCTCGGGAAAAACTGTTTTTT	CASSADRAREKLFF
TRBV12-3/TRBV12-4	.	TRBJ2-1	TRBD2	TGTGCCAGCAGTCTCAGCGGGGGGCGCGGGAATGAGCAGTTCTTC	CASSLSGGRGNEQFF
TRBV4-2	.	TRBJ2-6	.	TGTGCCAGCAGCCGAGACGCATCTGGGGCCAACGTCCTGACTTTC	CASSRDASGANVLTF
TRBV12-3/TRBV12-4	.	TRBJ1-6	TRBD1	TGTGCCAGCTGCTACGCTAAGACAGGGCTAAATTCACCCCTCCACTTT	CASCYAKTGLNSPLHF
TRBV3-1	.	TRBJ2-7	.	TGTGCCAGCAGCCAAGGGGACACCTCCTACGAGCAGTACTTC	CASSQGDTSYEQYF
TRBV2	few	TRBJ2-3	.	TGTGCCAGCAGTTCAGCGGGTACTTCTCCAGATACGCAGTATTTT	CASSSAGTSPDTQYF
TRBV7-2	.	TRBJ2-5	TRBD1	TGTGCCAGCAGCCGGGGACAGAAAGGGGGCCAGTACTTC	CASSRGQKGGQYF
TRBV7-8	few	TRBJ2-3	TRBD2	TGTGCCAGCAGCGTTAGCGGGGGGCCGTCAGATACGCAGTATTTT	CASSVSGGPSDTQYF
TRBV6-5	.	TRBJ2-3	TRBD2	TGTGCCAGCAGTTACCGGCCTAGCGGTTTCACAGATACGCAGTATTTT	CASSYRPSGFTDTQYF
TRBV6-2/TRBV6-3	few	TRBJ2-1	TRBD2	TGTGCCAGCAGTCCAGGACTAGCTACCGATGAGCAGTTCTTC	CASSPGLATDEQFF
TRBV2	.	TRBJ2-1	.	TGTGCCAGCAGACTAGAATCCTACAATGAGCAGTTCTTC	CASRLESYNEQFF
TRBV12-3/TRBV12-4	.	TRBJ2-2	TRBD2	TGTGCCAGCAGCAATAGTAGCGGGGTTACCGGGGAGCTGTTTTTT	CASSNSSGVTGELFF
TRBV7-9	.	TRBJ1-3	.	TGTGCCAGCCTGGGGGCTGGAAACACCATATATTTT	CASLGAGNTIYF
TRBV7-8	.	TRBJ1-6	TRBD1	TGTGCCAGCAGCTTAGGGAGGGACAGCCATTCACCCCTCCACTTT	CASSLGRDSHSPLHF
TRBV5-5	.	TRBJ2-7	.	TGTGCCAGCAGCGTGACAGATCAGTACGAGCAGTACTTC	CASSVTDQYEQYF
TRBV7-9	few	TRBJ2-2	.	TGTGCCAGCAGCCTTGCCGTTAGCACCGGGGAGCTGTTTTTT	CASSLAVSTGELFF
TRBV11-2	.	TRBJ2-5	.	TGTGCCAGCAGCTTAGATCTCCGGGGGCGAGAGACCCAGTACTTC	CASSLDLRGRETQYF
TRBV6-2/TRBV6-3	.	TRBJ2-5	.	TGTGCCAGCAGTTACTTCTCTTCGAAGTACCAGGGGCCTCACGAGACCCAGTACTTC	CASSYFSSKYQGPHETQYF
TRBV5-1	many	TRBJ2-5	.	TGCGCCAGCAAGGAATCATTTCAGGAGACCCAGTACTTC	CASKESFQETQYF
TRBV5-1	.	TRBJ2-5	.	TGCGCCAGCAGCGTAGGGACCAGGGGAGAGACCCAGTACTTC	CASSVGTRGETQYF
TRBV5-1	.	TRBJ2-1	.	TGCGCCAGCAGCCCCCAGAGGGGGACGTACAATGAGCAGTTCTTC	CASSPQRGTYNEQFF
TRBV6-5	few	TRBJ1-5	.	TGTGCCAGCAGTTACGCGGGGAAGAATCAGCCCCAGCATTTT	CASSYAGKNQPQHF
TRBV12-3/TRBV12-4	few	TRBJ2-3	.	TGTGCCAGCATCCCTCTGGGAGGCAGGGCGGCAGATACGCAGTATTTT	CASIPLGGRAADTQYF
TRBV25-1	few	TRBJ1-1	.	TGTGCCAGCAGTGTTGGGGTGGACACTGAAGCTTTCTTT	CASSVGVDTEAFF
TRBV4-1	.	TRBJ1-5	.	TGCGCCAGCAGCCATCCTGGAAATCAGCCCCAGCATTTT	CASSHPGNQPQHF
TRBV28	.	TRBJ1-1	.	TGTGCCATCAGCTCAGCTCAGGGGATGAACACTGAAGCTTTCTTT	CAISSAQGMNTEAFF
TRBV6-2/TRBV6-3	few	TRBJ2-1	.	TGTGCCAGCAGGGACCGGGTTGAGCAGTTCTTC	CASRDRVEQFF
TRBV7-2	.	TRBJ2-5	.	TGTGCCAGCAGCTTAAGAATACCAGAACGAGAGACCCAGTACTTC	CASSLRIPERETQYF
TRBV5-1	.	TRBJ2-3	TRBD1	TGCGCCAGCAGCCCGACAGGGGGCGAGGGGGATACGCAGTATTTT	CASSPTGGEGDTQYF
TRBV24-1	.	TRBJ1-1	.	TGTGCCACCCGTGATTGGCAGAACACTGAAGCTTTCTTT	CATRDWQNTEAFF
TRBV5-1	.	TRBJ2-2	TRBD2	TGCGCCAGCAGCTTAGGCCAGAGCGGGATCGGGGAGCTGTTTTTT	CASSLGQSGIGELFF
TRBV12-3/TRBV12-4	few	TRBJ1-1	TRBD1	TGTGCCAGCAGGAAGACAGGGGGCTCGGGAACTGAAGCTTTCTTT	CASRKTGGSGTEAFF
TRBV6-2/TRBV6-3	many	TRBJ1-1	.	TGTGCCAGCAGTGACGGCGGAGGAAACACTGAAGCTTTCTTT	CASSDGGGNTEAFF
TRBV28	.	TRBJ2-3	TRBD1	TGTGCCAGCAGTGGGGGGACAGGGGATCCAGATACGCAGTATTTT	CASSGGTGDPDTQYF